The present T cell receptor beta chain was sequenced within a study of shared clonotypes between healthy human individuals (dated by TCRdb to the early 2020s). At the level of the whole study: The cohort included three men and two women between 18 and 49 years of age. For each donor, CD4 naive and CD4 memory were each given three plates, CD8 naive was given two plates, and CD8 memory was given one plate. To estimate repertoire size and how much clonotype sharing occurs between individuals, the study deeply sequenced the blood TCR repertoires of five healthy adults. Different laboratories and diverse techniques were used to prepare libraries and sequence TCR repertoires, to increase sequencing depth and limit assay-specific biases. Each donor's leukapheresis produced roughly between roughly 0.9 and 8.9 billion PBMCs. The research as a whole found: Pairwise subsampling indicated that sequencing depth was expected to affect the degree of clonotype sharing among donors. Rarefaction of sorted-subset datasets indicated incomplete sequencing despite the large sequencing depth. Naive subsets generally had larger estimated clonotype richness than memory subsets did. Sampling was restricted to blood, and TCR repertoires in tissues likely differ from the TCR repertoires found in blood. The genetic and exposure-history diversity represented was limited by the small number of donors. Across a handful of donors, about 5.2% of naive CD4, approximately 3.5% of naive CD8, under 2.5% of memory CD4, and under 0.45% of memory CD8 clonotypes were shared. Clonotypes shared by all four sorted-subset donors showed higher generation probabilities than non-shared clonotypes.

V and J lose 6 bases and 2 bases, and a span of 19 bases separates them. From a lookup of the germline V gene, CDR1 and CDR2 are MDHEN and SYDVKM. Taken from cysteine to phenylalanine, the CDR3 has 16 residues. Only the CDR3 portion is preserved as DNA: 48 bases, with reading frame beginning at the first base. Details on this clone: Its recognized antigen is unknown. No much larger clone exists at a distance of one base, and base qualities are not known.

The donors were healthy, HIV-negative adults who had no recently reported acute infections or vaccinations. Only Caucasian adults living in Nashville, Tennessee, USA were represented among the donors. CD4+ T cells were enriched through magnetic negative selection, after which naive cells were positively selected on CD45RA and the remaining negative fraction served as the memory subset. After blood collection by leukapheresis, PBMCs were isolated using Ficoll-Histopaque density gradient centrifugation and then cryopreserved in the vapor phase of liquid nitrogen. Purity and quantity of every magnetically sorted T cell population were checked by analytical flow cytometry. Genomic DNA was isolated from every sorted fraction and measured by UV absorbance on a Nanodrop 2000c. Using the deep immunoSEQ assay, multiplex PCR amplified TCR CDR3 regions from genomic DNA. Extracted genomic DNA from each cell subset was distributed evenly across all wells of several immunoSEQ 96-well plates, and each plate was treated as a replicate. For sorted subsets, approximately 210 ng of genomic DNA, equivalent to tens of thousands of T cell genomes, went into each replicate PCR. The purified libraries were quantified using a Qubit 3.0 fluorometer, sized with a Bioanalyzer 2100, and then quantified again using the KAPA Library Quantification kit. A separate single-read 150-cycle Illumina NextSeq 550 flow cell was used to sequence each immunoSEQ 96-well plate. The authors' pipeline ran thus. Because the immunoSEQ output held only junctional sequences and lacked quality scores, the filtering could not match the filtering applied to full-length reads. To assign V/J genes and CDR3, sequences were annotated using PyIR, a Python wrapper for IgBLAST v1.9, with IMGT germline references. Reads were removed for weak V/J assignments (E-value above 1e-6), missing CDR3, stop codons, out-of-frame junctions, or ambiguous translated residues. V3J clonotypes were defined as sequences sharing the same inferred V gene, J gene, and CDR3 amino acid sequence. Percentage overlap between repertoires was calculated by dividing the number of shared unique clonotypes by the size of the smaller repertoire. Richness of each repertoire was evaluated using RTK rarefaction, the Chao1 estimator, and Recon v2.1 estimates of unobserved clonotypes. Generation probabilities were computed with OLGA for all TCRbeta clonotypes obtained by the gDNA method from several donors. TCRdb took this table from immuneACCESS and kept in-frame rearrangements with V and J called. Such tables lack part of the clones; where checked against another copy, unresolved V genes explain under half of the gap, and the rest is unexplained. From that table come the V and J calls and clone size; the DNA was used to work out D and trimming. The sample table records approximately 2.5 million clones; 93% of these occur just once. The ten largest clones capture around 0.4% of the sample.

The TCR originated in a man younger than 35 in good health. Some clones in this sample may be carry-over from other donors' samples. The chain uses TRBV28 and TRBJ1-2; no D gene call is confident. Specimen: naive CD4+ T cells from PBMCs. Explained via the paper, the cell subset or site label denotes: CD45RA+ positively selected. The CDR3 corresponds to CASRPSSAGTNYGYTF. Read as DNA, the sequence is TGTGCCAGCAGGCCCTCCTCGGCGGGCACGAACTATGGCTACACCTTC.